The present T cell receptor beta chain was sequenced within a study of blood T cells in healthy people across ages. Looking at the study overall: When template switching was applied, about one barcoded beta molecule was captured per two T cells.

Germline lookup yields CDR1 SGHKS and CDR2 YYEKEE (reference sequence). Trimming stripped 4 bases from V and 2 bases from J, with 12 bases between. The CDR3 is 14 amino acids. Then a second PCR, running about 6 to 11 cycles, was carried out with a sample-barcoded 5' primer and a J-beta primer mix. A single record per CDR3 protein comes from TCRdb applying MiXCR to the 5' RACE reads. Seen here are 800,000 or so distinct CDR3 sequences, 46% observed once, and the top ten hold 15% to 20%. The sequence was obtained from an elderly man in good health. The V call is TRBV5-5, the J call TRBJ2-5, with D unresolved. Sequenced material: blood. DNA for the CDR3: TGTGCCAGCAGCCGCTTAGGTACTCAAGAGACCCAGTACTTC. It encodes CASSRLGTQETQYF.